One T cell receptor beta chain is described in this entry. Its specificity is unknown. The data were obtained in a study of OX40 agonist ivuxolimab in advanced cancers. Overall study context: In this cohort, patients received ivuxolimab, an agonistic anti-OX40 (CD134) antibody. Hepatocellular carcinoma, melanoma, renal cell or head and neck cancer occurred in dose-escalation patients.

Germline V gene data show CDR1 as MNHNS and CDR2 as SASEGT. This CDR3 is 16 amino acids long. The germline V and J ends were trimmed by 4 bases and 1 base, with 11 bases remaining between them. Libraries were prepared by immunoSEQ multiplex PCR; TCRdb keeps only in-frame clonotypes and omits some of them. The data contain around 100,000 clones, around 93% of them seen just once; the ten biggest clones take up approximately 0.54%. The study, taken as a whole, reports: Clonal expansion from baseline to week 6 occurred in both CD4+ and CD8+ T cells.

Sequenced material: CD4+ or CD8+ T cells sorted from blood, taken in a trial of the OX40 agonist ivuxolimab. This sequence originates from an adult with an advanced solid tumor such as melanoma, head and neck, liver or kidney cancer. The chain carries TRBV6-1 and TRBJ2-6, with D uncertain. For the CDR3, the DNA is TGTGCCAGCAGTGCCCTAGGAGTATCTGGGGCCAACGTCCTGACTTTC. It codes for CASSALGVSGANVLTF.